The entry below describes one T cell receptor beta chain. The germline V gene encodes CDR1 MNHNY and CDR2 SVGAGI (reference sequence). The CDR3 is 15 amino acids. The V end lost 2 bases, the J end lost 5 bases, and 10 bases lay between the germline ends. Generated by immunoSEQ multiplex PCR, the TCRdb table keeps only in-frame clones and is missing some. This sample has hundreds of thousands of clones, with approximately 90% found just once. This entry belongs to a study of shared T cell receptors in the human thymus. The sample was also linked to a second study, of human thymus T cells. That investigation notes: Related research described strongly overlapping thymic repertoires in unrelated people.

V is TRBV6-6 and J is TRBJ1-6; D may be TRBD1 (6 bases). The sequenced material came from thymocytes. This sequence was found in a boy under two years old with a congenital heart defect. This CDR3 is CASSYRDKHNSPLHF. The CDR3, as DNA: TGTGCCAGCAGTTACCGGGACAAGCATAATTCACCCCTCCACTTT.